This TCR beta chain was observed in a study of blood T cell repertoires in COVID-19. TCRdb keeps only in-frame clones here, not all; method: immunoSEQ multiplex PCR. Seen here are about 290,000 clones, roughly nine tenths observed once, and the top ten hold about 1.7%. This receptor was identified in a woman aged 40-49 years who had recovered from COVID-19. The specimen was PBMCs or T cells enriched from blood (not recorded which).

The CDR3 DNA reads TGTGCCAGCAGCCCCTATCCGGGACAGGTACACTATGGCTACACCTTC. Amino acids: CASSPYPGQVHYGYTF. The rearrangement uses TRBV4-2 and TRBJ1-2; 8 bases map to TRBD1. CDR3 length equals 16 residues. Germline trimming cut 4 bases from V and 3 bases from J; bases unmatched to any gene: 10. Germline V gives CDR1 LGHNA, CDR2 YNFKEQ.